This T cell receptor (beta chain) was obtained from a study of regulatory T cells in long-lasting Graves disease. Study information: By definition, persistent Graves' disease involved antithyroid drugs for over 5 years alongside positive TSH receptor antibodies. The study's findings and limits: Preferential use of TRBV28, TRBJ1-2 and TRBJ2-5 was seen in persistent disease. Newly diagnosed Graves' patients exceeded persistent ones in TCR diversity.

At least ten counts were recorded for this clonotype. The antigen is undetermined. Time point indicated: persistent/refractory GD, antithyroid drugs over 5 years with positive TRAb. Scientists built the TCR library using RNA that was extracted from PBMCs. The V end lost 6 bases, the J end lost 0 bases, and 9 bases lay between the germline ends. CDR1 and CDR2 (germline): SGHTA, FQGNSA. The CDR3 loop spans 13 amino acids. Arm-PCR with iRepertoire HTBI primers amplified the CDR3 regions for these TCR beta libraries. TCRdb analysed the multiplex PCR reads with MiXCR anew, one entry per CDR3 protein. Seen here are around 400,000 distinct CDR3 sequences, roughly 25% observed once, and the top ten hold around a quarter.

This chain joins TRBV7-2 and TRBJ2-7, with D uncertain. The source material was peripheral blood mononuclear cells (PBMCs), sampled when the disease was refractory, from a patient treated with antithyroid drugs. The source is a middle-aged woman with Graves disease. The CDR3 loop reads CASRYGSSYEQYF. Here the CDR3 DNA reads TGTGCCAGCAGATATGGCAGCTCCTACGAGCAGTACTTC.